This is a list of T cell receptor beta chains from one sample in a study of cytomegalovirus exposure and HLA in healthy donors. Only in-frame clones appear in the TCRdb table, and some are missing; sequencing was by immunoSEQ multiplex PCR. This sample has 120,000 to 150,000 clones; almost 80% occur once, and the top ten carry 6.5% to 7%. The sequenced sample consisted of PBMCs. The receptors derive from a middle-aged woman in good health and CMV-seropositive. The CDR3 runs from the conserved cysteine through the conserved F or W. Each record gives: D gene, V gene, J gene, clone size, CDR3 protein, CDR3 DNA. A D gene is named only where the DNA matches it firmly. Expanded clones are given a class, and other clones once, few, many or no size at all.

>.|TRBV6-5|TRBJ1-1|.
CASSYMSGQSGAFF
TGTGCCAGCAGTTACATGTCGGGTCAAAGTGGAGCTTTCTTT
>.|TRBV28|TRBJ1-2|.
CASSALGGCGYTF
TGTGCCAGCAGTGCCCTGGGGGGTTGTGGCTACACCTTC
>.|TRBV28|TRBJ1-5|.
CASSLGTSGQPQHF
TGTGCCAGCAGTTTAGGAACGAGCGGTCAGCCCCAGCATTTT
>.|TRBV6-1|TRBJ2-2|.
CASLPGQMNTGELFF
TGTGCCAGCCTCCCCGGACAGATGAACACCGGGGAGCTGTTTTTT
>.|TRBV7-3|TRBJ2-1|.
CASSPDRNNEQFF
TGTGCCAGCAGCCCGGACAGAAACAATGAGCAGTTCTTC
>.|TRBV10-2|TRBJ1-1|.
CASSHPPTGNTEAFF
TGCGCCAGCAGTCACCCTCCGACAGGAAACACTGAAGCTTTCTTT
>.|TRBV5-6|TRBJ1-2|.
CASSMGHRDNYGYTF
TGTGCCAGCAGCATGGGGCACAGGGATAACTATGGCTACACCTTC
>.|TRBV7-9|TRBJ1-1|once
CASSSRGMNTEAFF
TGTGCCAGCAGCTCCAGGGGCATGAACACTGAAGCTTTCTTT
>TRBD1|TRBV18|TRBJ2-7|.
CASSPRTGNEQYF
TGTGCCAGCTCGCCCCGGACAGGGAACGAGCAGTACTTC
>TRBD1|TRBV27|TRBJ1-2|few
CASSRAGTVTFYGYTF
TGTGCCAGCAGCCGCGCGGGGACAGTGACGTTCTATGGCTACACCTTC
>.|TRBV28|TRBJ1-5|.
CASSLEGPQHF
TGTGCCAGCAGCCTTGAGGGGCCCCAGCATTTT
>.|TRBV6-6|TRBJ2-5|.
CASTQGDIKTQYF
TGTGCCAGCACCCAAGGGGATATTAAGACCCAGTACTTC
>.|TRBV18|TRBJ1-3|.
CASSPLSGTGNTIYF
TGTGCCAGCTCACCACTATCGGGGACTGGAAACACCATATATTTT
>TRBD2|TRBV6-1|TRBJ2-3|.
CASSEPILAGGTDTQYF
TGTGCCAGCAGTGAACCTATACTAGCGGGGGGCACAGATACGCAGTATTTT
>TRBD1|TRBV5-4|TRBJ2-7|.
CASSLGQGVTGEQYF
TGTGCCAGCAGCTTGGGGCAGGGGGTAACGGGCGAGCAGTACTTC
>.|TRBV9|TRBJ1-3|once
CASSVAGGVSGNTIYF
TGTGCCAGCAGCGTAGCCGGCGGGGTCTCTGGAAACACCATATATTTT
>TRBD1|TRBV5-6|TRBJ1-2|.
CASSFATGDIYGYTF
TGTGCCAGCAGCTTTGCTACAGGGGACATATATGGCTACACCTTC
>TRBD1|TRBV5-4|TRBJ2-7|.
CASSSDRGFREQYF
TGTGCCAGCAGCTCGGACAGGGGGTTTCGCGAGCAGTACTTC
>.|TRBV2|TRBJ1-1|few
CDKNAAYEAFF
TGTGACAAGAATGCGGCATACGAGGCTTTCTTT
>.|TRBV19|TRBJ2-1|.
CASSQTLNPYNEQFF
TGTGCCAGTAGCCAAACTCTTAACCCCTACAATGAGCAGTTCTTC
>.|TRBV19|TRBJ1-5|.
CASSTRTTGGNQPQHF
TGTGCCAGTAGTACCCGGACAACTGGGGGCAATCAGCCCCAGCATTTT
>TRBD2|TRBV5-6|TRBJ2-1|.
CASSLASGGGHNEQFF
TGTGCCAGCAGCTTGGCAAGCGGGGGAGGGCACAATGAGCAGTTCTTC
>.|TRBV29-1|TRBJ1-3|.
CSVSPGGTSGNTIYF
TGCAGCGTTTCGCCCGGGGGTACGTCCGGAAACACCATATATTTT
>.|TRBV12-5|TRBJ2-5|.
CASGLYQNQETQYF
TGTGCTAGTGGTTTGTATCAGAACCAAGAGACCCAGTACTTC
>TRBD1|TRBV5-6|TRBJ1-1|.
CASSVTGSTEAFF
TGTGCCAGCAGCGTGACAGGGTCCACTGAAGCTTTCTTT
>TRBD2|TRBV10-3|TRBJ2-1|.
CAVGSGGAWGEQFF
TGTGCCGTCGGTAGCGGGGGGGCCTGGGGTGAGCAGTTCTTC
>.|TRBV19|TRBJ2-2|once
CASSVGGLNTGELFF
TGTGCCAGTAGTGTGGGGGGGCTGAACACCGGGGAGCTGTTTTTT
>TRBD2|TRBV30|TRBJ2-3|.
CAWTGLAGIADTQYF
TGTGCCTGGACTGGACTAGCGGGGATTGCAGATACGCAGTATTTT